This entry features one T cell receptor (beta chain) sequence. Its specificity is unknown. Primers: 60 Vbeta forward and 13 Jbeta reverse. Method: immunoSEQ multiplex PCR; TCRdb's copy keeps in-frame clones and lacks some. The table lists 75,000 to 95,000 clones, 78% of them singletons. The data were taken from a study of cytomegalovirus exposure and HLA in healthy donors. The study's findings and limits: A later analysis found most CMV-associated TCR beta chains apparently HLA-restricted. HLA allele associations emerged for roughly 16,000 TCR beta sequences in a later analysis, at 0.05 false discovery rate. The dataset shows that most TCR sequences were rare, while some public TCRs occurred in many donors.

Sequencing was carried out using PBMCs. This sequence was found in a male donor in good health and CMV-seropositive.

This CDR3 reads CASSLDRGTNEKLFF. The DNA of the CDR3 is TGTGCCAGCAGCTTAGACAGGGGGACTAATGAAAAACTGTTTTTT. This chain joins TRBV7-9 and TRBJ1-4; 8 positions match TRBD1. Unmatched junction bases numbered 0, after V lost 1 base and J lost 2 bases. CDR1 and CDR2 (germline): SEHNR, FQNEAQ (reference sequence). The CDR3 length is 15 residues.